This T cell receptor (beta chain) derives from a study of Ad26.COV2.S vaccination and SARS-CoV-2 variants. This table comes from immunoSEQ multiplex PCR, and its TCRdb copy is limited to in-frame clones, with some not included. The sample shows 300,000 to 400,000 clones, 88% of them seen only once. Regarding treatment: about 20 received Ad26.COV2.S at low or high dose, single or two shots; 5 received placebo; per-sample allocation not given. The study sampled participants on day 63 after the first vaccine or placebo injection. For this clone: The antigen is not known. At the DNA level, this CDR3 is encoded by other sequences in the same sample as well.

Whole-study findings and limits: Comparable non-spike TCR breadth was observed in vaccine and placebo recipients.

V was cut by 4 bases and J by 4 bases, with 9 bases left in between. CDR3 size: 12 residues. Germline assignment: CDR1 SGHNT and CDR2 YYREEE (reference sequence). This rearrangement joins TRBV5-4 to TRBJ2-7; D call uncertain. Sample: peripheral blood, taken in a trial of Ad26.COV2.S vaccine versus placebo. This TCR was sampled from a person aged 18-65 years who received the Ad26.COV2.S COVID-19 vaccine or a placebo. The CDR3 sequence: CASSLDRYEQYF. CDR3 in DNA: TGTGCCAGCAGCCTCGACCGTTACGAGCAGTACTTC.